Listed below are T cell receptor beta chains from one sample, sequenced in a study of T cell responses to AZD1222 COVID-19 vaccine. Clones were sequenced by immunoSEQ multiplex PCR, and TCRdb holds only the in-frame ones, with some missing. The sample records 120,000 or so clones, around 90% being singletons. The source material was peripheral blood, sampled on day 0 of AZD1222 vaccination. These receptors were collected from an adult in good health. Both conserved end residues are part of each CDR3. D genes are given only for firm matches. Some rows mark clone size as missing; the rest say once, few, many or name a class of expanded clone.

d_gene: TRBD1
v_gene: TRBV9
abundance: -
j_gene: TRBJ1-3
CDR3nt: TGTGCCAGCAGCCTCCAGGGGGTAGGAAACACCATATATTTT
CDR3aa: CASSLQGVGNTIYF

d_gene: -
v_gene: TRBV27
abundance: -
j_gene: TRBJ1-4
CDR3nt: TGTGCCAGCACCAACCAGGGTGGTGAAAAACTGTTTTTT
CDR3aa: CASTNQGGEKLFF

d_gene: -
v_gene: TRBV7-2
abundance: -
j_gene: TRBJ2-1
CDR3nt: TGTGCCAGCAGCTTAGGGGGCGGGTTTTACAATGAGCAGTTCTTC
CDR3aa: CASSLGGGFYNEQFF

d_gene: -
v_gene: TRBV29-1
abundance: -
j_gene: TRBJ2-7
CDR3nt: TGCAGCGTTGCCGATGGATTCTCCGGGACGGTCGGCTACGAGCAGTACTTC
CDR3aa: CSVADGFSGTVGYEQYF

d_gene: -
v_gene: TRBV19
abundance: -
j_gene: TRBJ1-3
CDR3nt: TGTGCCAGCGAGGTGGGGGACTCTGGAAACACCATATATTTT
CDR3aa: CASEVGDSGNTIYF

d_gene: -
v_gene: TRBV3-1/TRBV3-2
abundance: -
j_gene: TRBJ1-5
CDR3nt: TGTGCCAGCAGCCAAGATACAACAGTCGGACAGCCCCAGCATTTT
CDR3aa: CASSQDTTVGQPQHF

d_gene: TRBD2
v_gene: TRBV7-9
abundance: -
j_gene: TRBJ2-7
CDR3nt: TGTGCCAGCAGCTCTCTAGCGGGGGCCTACGAGCAGTACTTC
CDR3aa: CASSSLAGAYEQYF

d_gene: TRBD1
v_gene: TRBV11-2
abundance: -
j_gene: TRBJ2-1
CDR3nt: TGTGCCAGCAGCTTAGGAGGGGGCCGATACAATGAGCAGTTCTTC
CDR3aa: CASSLGGGRYNEQFF

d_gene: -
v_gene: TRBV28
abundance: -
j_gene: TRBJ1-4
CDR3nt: TGTGCCAGCAGCCAGGGGAGGACTGATGAAAAACTGTTTTTT
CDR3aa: CASSQGRTDEKLFF

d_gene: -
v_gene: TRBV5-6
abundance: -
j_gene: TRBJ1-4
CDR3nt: TGTGCCAGCAGCTTCGGTCCGGGGCAAGGCGAAAAACTGTTTTTT
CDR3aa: CASSFGPGQGEKLFF

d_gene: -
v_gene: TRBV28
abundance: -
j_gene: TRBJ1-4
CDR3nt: TGTGCCAGCAGTTCTCGTAATGAAAAACTGTTTTTT
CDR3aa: CASSSRNEKLFF

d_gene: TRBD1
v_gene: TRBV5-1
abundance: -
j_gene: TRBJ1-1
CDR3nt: TGCGCCAGCAGCTCGGAGAAGGGGACAGGGGGTCCTGAAGCTTTCTTT
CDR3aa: CASSSEKGTGGPEAFF

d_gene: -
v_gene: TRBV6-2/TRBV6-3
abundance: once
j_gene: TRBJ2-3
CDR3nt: TGTGCCAGCAGTTACTCCGGGACTAGCACAGATACGCAGTATTTT
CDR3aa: CASSYSGTSTDTQYF

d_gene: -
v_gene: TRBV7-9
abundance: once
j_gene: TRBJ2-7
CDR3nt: TGTGCCAGCAGCCTCACGGACGGGCCCTACGAGCAGTACTTC
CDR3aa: CASSLTDGPYEQYF

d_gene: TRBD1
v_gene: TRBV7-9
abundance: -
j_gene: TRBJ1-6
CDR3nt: TGTGCCAGCAGCTTAAGACAGGGGCTAAATTCACCCCTCCACTTT
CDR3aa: CASSLRQGLNSPLHF

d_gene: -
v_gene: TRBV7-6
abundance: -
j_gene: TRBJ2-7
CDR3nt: TGTGCCAGCAGCTATTCGGGTGGCTACCCATACGAGCAGTACTTC
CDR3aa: CASSYSGGYPYEQYF

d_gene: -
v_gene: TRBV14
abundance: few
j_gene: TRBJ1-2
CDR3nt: TGTGCCAGCAGCCAAGACGGAGGCTACACCTTC
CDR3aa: CASSQDGGYTF

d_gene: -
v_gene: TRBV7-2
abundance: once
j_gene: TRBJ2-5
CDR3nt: TGTGCCAGCAGCTTGGAGGTTGAAGCGAAGGAGACCCAGTACTTC
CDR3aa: CASSLEVEAKETQYF

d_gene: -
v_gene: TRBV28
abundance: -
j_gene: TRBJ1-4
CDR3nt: TGTGCCAGCAGTTCCTTAGGGGGGGCGGCGAATGAAAAACTGTTTTTT
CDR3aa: CASSSLGGAANEKLFF

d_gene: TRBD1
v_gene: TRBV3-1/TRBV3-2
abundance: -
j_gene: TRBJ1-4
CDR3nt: TGTGCCAGCAGCCCTTTATGGCCGTCAACAGGGGTAAAACTGTTTTTT
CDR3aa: CASSPLWPSTGVKLFF

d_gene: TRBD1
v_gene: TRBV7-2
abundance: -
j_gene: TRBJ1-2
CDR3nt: TGTGCCAGCAGCTCCCAGGGGGCTGGCTACACCTTC
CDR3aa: CASSSQGAGYTF

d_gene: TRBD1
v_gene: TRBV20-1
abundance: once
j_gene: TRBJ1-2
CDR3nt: TGCAGTGCGGGACAGTACTATGGCTACACCTTC
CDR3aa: CSAGQYYGYTF

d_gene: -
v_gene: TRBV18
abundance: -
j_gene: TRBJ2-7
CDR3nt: TGTGCCAGCTCACCAAGCATGGAGTCCTACGAGCAGTACTTC
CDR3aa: CASSPSMESYEQYF

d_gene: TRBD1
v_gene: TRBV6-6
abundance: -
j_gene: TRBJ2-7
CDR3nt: TGTGCCAGCAGTCAAAACTCCGGGACAGGGGGCGCCGGGAGCTCCTACGAGCAGTACTTC
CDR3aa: CASSQNSGTGGAGSSYEQYF

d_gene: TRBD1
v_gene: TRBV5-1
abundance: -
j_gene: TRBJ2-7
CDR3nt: TGCGCCAGCAGCCTGAGTAGGGACAGCCTCTCCTACGAGCAGTACTTC
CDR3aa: CASSLSRDSLSYEQYF

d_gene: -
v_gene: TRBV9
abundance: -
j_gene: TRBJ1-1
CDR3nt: TGTGCCAGCAGCGTAGTGATAAACACTGAAGCTTTCTTT
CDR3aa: CASSVVINTEAFF

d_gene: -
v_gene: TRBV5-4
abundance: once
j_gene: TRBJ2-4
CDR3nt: TGTGCCAGCAGCTTGGCGAGGGAAGCCAAAAACATTCAGTACTTC
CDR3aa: CASSLAREAKNIQYF

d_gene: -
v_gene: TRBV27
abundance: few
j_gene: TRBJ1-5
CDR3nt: TGTGCCAGCAGTTTATGGGGAAATCAGCCCCAGCATTTT
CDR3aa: CASSLWGNQPQHF

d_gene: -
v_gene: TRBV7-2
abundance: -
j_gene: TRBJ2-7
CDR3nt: TGTGCCAGCAGCCGCCGGGGGTCCTACGAGCAGTACTTC
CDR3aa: CASSRRGSYEQYF

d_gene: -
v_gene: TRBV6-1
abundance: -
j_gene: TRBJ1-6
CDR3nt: TGTGCCAGCAGTGAATTTATTGGAGGCAGTTATAATTCACCCCTCCACTTT
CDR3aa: CASSEFIGGSYNSPLHF

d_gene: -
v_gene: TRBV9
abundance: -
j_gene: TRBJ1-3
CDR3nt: TGTGCCAGCAGCGCCGCGGGGGGAAACACCATATATTTT
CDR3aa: CASSAAGGNTIYF

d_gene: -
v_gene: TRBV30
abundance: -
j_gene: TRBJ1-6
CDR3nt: TGTGCCTGGAGTCCCGGCGGATCCTCCTATAATTCACCCCTCCACTTT
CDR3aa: CAWSPGGSSYNSPLHF

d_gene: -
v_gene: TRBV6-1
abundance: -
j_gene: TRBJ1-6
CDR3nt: TGTGCCAGCAGTGAGATATGGGGTAATAATTCACCCCTCCACTTT
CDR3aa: CASSEIWGNNSPLHF

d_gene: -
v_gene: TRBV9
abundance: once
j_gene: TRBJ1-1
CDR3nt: TGTGCCAGCAGCCCTCAGGTAGGGGGTGGGAACACTGAAGCTTTCTTT
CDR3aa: CASSPQVGGGNTEAFF

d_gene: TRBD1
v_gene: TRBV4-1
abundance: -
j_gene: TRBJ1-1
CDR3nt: TGCGCCAGCAGCCGAACAGGGGGTATCTCAAGTGAAGCTTTCTTT
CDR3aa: CASSRTGGISSEAFF

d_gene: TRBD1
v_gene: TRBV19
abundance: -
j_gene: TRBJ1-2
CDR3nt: TGTGCCAGTAACCCTTTCGACAGGGGTTATGTTGGCTACACCTTC
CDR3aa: CASNPFDRGYVGYTF

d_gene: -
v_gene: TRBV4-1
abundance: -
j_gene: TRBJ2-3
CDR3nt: TGCGCCAGCAGCCAAGTTCAAGCTAGCACAGATACGCAGTATTTT
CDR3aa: CASSQVQASTDTQYF

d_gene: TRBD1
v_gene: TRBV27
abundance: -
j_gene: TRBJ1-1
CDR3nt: TGTGCCAGCATTTCATTCCATGGCAGGGGGCTGCATGAAGCTTTCTTT
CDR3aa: CASISFHGRGLHEAFF

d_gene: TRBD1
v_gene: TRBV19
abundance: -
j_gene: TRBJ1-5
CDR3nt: TGTGCCAGTAGTGCCGGACAGGGGGTACAGCCCCAGCATTTT
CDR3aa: CASSAGQGVQPQHF

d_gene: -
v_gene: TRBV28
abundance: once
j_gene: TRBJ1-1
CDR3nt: TGTGCCAGCTGCCTGATCGGGGGGAACACTGAAGCTTTCTTT
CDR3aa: CASCLIGGNTEAFF

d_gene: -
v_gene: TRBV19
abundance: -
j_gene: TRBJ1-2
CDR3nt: TGTGCCAGTAGTAAAAGACGGGACACCGGCTATGGCTACACCTTC
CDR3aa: CASSKRRDTGYGYTF

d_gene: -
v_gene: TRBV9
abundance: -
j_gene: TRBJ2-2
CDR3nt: TGTGCCAGCAGCGTAGCTACCCTTACCGGGGAGCTGTTTTTT
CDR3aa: CASSVATLTGELFF

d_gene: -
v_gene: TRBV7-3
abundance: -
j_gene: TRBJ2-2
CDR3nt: TGTGCCAGCAGCTTAGGCGGAGCGAACACCGGGGAGCTGTTTTTT
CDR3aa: CASSLGGANTGELFF

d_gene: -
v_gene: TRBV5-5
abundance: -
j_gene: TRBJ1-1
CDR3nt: TGTGCCAGCAGCTTTAGTGGGCAGCCGAACACTGAAGCTTTCTTT
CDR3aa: CASSFSGQPNTEAFF